This T cell receptor beta chain emerged from a study of blood T cells in healthy people across ages. Overall study findings and caveats: Across the age range, TCR beta diversity per million T cells fell in a roughly linear way.

Alongside a J-beta primer mix, a sample-barcoded 5' primer served in a second PCR lasting 7 to 11 cycles. TCRdb re-derived calls from the 5' RACE reads in MiXCR, one entry per CDR3 protein. The sample holds about 630,000 distinct CDR3 sequences, approximately 21% seen once. This clonotype was found a few times. What it recognizes is unknown. The CDR3 loop spans 11 amino acids. Germline assignment: CDR1 MDHEN and CDR2 SYDVKM. J lost 11 bases, V lost 6 bases, and 7 bases had no gene match. This receptor was taken from a man aged 70 or older in good health. The J gene is TRBJ2-7, the V gene TRBV28, with 7 bases lining up with TRBD1. Sequenced material: blood. The DNA for the CDR3 is TGTGCCAGCAGGGGGGACAGCGCGGAGTACTTC. Its protein product is CASRGDSAEYF.